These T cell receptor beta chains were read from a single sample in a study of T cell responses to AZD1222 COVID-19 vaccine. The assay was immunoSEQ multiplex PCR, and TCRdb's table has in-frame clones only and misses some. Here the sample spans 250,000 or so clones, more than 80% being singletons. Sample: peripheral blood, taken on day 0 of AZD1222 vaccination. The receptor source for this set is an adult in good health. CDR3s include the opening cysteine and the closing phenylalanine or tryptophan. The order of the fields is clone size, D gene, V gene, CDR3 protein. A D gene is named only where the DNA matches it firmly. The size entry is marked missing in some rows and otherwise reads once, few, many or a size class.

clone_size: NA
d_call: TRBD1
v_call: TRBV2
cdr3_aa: CASRDTGGGNQPQHF

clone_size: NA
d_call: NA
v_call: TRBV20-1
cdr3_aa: CSAPRGDTQYF

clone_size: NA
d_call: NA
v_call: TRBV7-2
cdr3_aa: CASSLASRGPMNTEAFF

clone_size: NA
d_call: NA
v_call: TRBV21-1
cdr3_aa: CASSKAPREQYF

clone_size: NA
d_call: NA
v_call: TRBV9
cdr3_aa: CASSVSASAYNEQFF

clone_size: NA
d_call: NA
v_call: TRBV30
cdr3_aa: CARHGNYGYTF

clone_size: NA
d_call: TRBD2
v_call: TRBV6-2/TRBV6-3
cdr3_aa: CASSYGGGTYEQYF

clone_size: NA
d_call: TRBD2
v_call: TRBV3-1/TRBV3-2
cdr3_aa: CASSQLWTSGRAHEQFF

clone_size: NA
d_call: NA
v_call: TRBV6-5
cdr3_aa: CASSNPLYEQYF

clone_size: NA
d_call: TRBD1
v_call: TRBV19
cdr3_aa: CASIRGQGYTGELFF

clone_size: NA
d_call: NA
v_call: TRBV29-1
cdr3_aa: CSVERPHGRKLFF

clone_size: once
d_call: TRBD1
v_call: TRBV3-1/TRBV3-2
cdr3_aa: CASSQVPGGTEAFF

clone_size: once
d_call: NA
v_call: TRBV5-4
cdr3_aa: CASSPKGRGTEAFF

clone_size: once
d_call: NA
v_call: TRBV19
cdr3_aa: CASSLTVLGETQYF

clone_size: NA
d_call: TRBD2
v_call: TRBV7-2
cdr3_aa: CASSHPPNSGGSTGELFF

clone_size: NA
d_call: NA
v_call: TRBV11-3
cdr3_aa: CASSLATGPSYEQYF

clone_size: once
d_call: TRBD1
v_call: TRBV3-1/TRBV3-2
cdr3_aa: CASRHRGTDTQYF

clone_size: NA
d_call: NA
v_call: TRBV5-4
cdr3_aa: CASSMDSIYEQYF

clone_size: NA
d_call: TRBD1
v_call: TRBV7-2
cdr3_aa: CASSSIQGDGADTQYF

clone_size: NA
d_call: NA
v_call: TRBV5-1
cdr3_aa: CASSLTEGYGYTF

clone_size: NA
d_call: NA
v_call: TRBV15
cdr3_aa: CATSREGFQETQYF

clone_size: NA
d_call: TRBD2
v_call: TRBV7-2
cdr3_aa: CASSSLGGIETQYF

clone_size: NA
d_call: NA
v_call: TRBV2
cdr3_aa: CASSLTFYSGRKSYEQYF

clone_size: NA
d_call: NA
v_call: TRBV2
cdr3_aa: CATFDTEAFF

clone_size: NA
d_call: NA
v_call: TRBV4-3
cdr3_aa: CASSQGIPGASPLAKNIQYF

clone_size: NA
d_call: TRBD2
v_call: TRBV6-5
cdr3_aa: CASSTLAGDEQFF

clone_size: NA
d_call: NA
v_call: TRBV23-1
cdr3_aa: CASSQLDWGGQYF

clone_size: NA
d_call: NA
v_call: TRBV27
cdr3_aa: CASILAYEQYF

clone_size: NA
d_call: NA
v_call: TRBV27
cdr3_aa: CASSPMTPGNTIYF

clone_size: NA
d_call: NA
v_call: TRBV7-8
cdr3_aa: CASSNRLNQYYEQYF

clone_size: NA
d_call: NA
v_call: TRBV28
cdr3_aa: CASSLLVAGELFF

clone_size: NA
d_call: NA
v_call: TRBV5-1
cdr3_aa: CASSLSPDQGLETQYF

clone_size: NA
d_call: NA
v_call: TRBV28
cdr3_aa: CASAPAGGSGQPQHF

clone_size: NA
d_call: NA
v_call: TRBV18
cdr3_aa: CASSGQGTEKNIQYF

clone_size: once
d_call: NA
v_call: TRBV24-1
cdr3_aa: CATSDAIPGLLNEQFF

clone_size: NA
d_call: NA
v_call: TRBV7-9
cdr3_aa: CASSLSTANEQFF

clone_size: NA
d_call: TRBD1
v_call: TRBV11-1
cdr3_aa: CASSGQGYEQYF

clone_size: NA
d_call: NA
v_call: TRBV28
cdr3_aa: CASSFNGVGNQPQHF

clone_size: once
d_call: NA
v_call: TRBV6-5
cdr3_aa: CASSPRGAYTGELFF

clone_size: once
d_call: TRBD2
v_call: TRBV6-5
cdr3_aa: CASSYPGGRGGQYF

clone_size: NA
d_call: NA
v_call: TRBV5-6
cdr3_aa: CASTPRKGRNTIYF

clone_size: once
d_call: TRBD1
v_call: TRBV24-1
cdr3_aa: CATSLTGPNTGELFF

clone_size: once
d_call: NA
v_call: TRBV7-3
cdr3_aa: CASRRDGDEQFF

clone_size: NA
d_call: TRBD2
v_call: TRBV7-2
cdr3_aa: CASSWRTSGLTYNEQFF

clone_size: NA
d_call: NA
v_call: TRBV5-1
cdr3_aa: CASSLGREAEQFF

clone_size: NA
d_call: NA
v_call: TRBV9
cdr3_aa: CASSVQGRTDTQYF

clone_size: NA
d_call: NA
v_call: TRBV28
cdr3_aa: CALPRDSNQPQHF

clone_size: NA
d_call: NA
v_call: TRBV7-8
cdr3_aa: CASSAGLFGTIYF

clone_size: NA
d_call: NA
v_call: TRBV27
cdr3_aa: CASSSINQPQHF

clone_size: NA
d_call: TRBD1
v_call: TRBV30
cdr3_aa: CAWKATGTAGYEQYF

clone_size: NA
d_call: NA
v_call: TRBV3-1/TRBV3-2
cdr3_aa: CASGDRGRSYEQYF